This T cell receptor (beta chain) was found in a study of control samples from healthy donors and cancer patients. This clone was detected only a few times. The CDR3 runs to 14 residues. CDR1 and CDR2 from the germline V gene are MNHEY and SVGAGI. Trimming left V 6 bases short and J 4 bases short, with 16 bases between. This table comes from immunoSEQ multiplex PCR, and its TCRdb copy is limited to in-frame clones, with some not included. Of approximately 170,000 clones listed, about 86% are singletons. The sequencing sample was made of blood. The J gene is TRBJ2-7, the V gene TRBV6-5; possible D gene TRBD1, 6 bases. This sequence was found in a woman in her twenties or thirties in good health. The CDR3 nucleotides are TGTGCCAGCAGGGTCGCGCCAACAGGGTACGAGCAGTACGTC. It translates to CASRVAPTGYEQYV.